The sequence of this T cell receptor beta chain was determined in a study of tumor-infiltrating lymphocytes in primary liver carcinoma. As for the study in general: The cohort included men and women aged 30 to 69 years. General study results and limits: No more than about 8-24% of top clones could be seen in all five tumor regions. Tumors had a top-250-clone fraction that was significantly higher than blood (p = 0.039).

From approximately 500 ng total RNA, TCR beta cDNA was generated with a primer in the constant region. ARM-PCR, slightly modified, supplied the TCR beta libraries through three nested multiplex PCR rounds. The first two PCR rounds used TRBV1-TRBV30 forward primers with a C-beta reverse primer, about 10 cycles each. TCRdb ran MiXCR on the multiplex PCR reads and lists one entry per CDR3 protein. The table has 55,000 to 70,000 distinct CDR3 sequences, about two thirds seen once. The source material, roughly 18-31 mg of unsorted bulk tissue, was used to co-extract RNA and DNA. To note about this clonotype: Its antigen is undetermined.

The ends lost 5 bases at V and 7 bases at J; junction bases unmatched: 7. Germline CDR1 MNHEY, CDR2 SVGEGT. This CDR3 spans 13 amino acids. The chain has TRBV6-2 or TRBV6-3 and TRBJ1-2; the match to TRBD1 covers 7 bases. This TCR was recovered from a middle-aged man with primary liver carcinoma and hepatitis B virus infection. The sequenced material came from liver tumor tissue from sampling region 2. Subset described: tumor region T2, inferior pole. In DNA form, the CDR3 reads TGTGCCAGCAGTCCAGGGGGGCTCAGTGGCTACACCTTC. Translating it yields CASSPGGLSGYTF.